The next 3 T cell receptor beta chains were all read from a single sample in a study of blood T cells in healthy people across ages. Then a second PCR, running about 7 to 11 cycles, was carried out with a sample-barcoded 5' primer and a J-beta primer mix. TCRdb re-called the 5' RACE reads with MiXCR, one entry per CDR3 protein. Here the sample spans hundreds of thousands of distinct CDR3 sequences, around 42% being singletons. Source material: blood. The receptors stem from a man aged 55 to 70 in good health.

This clonotype has just a few counts. The V call is TRBV6-1, the J call TRBJ2-4; D is perhaps TRBD1 (6 bases). Deletions cut 7 bases from V and 0 bases from J, with 16 bases between. The CDR3 totals 16 residues. Germline-derived CDR1 and CDR2 are MNHNS and SASEGT. The CDR3 is CASTGIGGLAKNIQYF. The CDR3 nucleotides are TGTGCCAGCACAGGGATTGGGGGCCTAGCCAAAAACATTCAGTACTTC.

This clonotype occurred once. The V call is TRBV20-1, the J call TRBJ2-7; the match to TRBD1 covers 8 bases. Germline V gene lookup returns CDR1 DFQATT and CDR2 SNEGSKA (reference sequence). This CDR3 contains 14 residues. With V trimmed by 1 base and J by 7 bases, 9 bases remained unmatched. CDR3 DNA: TGCAGTGCTAGAGGCAGGGGGCAAGCTGGGGAGCAGTACTTC. Its protein is CSARGRGQAGEQYF.

V gene TRBV12-3 or TRBV12-4 combines with J gene TRBJ2-3; 7 nucleotides align to TRBD1. The CDR3 consists of 16 residues. J gave up 6 bases and V 6 bases, and 15 bases lay outside the gene matches. The chain's CDR3 is CASRRGQTGIWDTQYF. CDR3 sequence (DNA): TGTGCCAGCAGAAGGGGACAGACGGGTATTTGGGATACGCAGTATTTT.